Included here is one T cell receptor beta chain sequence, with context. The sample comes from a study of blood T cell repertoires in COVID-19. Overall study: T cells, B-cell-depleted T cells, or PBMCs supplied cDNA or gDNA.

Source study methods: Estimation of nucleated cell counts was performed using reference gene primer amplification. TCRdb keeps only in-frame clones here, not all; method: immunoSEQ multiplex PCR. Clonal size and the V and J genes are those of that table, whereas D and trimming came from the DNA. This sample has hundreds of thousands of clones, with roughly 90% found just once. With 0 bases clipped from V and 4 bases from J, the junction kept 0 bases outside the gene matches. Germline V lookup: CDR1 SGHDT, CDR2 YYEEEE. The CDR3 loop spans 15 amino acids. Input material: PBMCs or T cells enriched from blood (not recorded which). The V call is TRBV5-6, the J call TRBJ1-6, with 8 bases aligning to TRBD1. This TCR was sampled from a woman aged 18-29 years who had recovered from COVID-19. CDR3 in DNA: TGTGCCAGCAGCTTGGGGACAGGGTATAATTCACCCCTCCACTTT. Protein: CASSLGTGYNSPLHF.